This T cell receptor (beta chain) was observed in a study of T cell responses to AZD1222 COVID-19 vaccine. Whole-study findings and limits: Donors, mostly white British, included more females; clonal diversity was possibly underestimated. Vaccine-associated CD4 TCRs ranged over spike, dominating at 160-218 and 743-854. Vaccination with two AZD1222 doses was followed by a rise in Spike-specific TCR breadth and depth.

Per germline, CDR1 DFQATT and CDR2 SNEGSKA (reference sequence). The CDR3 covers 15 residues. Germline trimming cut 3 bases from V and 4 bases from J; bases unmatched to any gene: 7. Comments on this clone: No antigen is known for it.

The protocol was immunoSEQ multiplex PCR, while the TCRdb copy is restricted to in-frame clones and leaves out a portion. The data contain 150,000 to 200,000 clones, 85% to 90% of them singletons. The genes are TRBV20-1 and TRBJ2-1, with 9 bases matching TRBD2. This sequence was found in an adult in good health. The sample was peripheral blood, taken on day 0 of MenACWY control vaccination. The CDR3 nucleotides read TGCAGTGCTAGTAGCGGGAGAGGGAAGTACAATGAGCAGTTCTTC. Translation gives CSASSGRGKYNEQFF.